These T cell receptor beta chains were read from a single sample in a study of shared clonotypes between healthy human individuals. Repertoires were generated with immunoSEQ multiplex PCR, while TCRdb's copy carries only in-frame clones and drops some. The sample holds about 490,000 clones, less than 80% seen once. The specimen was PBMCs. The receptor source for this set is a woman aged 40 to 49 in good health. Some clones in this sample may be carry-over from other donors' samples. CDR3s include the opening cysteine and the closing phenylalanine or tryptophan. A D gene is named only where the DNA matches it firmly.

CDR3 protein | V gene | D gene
CSVGGGPALAKNIQYF | TRBV29-1 | -
CASSRLEAPLGQAFF | TRBV25-1 | -
CASRSGHRSNEQFF | TRBV5-4 | -
CASLQDRGAGYTF | TRBV2 | -
CASSPGLAGAGELFF | TRBV18 | TRBD2
CASRMSSGANVLTF | TRBV28 | -
CASIGTLTEAFF | TRBV2 | -
CASSPTQDTEAFF | TRBV7-3 | -
CASSIDTEYGYTF | TRBV19 | -
CASSNRDLSTDTQYF | TRBV7-9 | -
CASSLGTSGRRRETQYF | TRBV18 | TRBD2
CASTFWGESQETQYF | TRBV19 | -
CANSPSGTAKETQYF | TRBV18 | TRBD1
CASSQDFQGNPGELFF | TRBV14 | -